These 30 T cell receptor beta chains were all obtained from the same sample, sequenced in a study of shared clonotypes between healthy human individuals. TCRdb's table, derived via immunoSEQ multiplex PCR, lists solely in-frame clones and lacks some. The sample carries approximately 1,500,000 clones, around 98% recorded once. The specimen sequenced was naive CD4+ T cells sorted from blood. Specified subset: CD45RA+ positively selected. These TCRs come from a man aged 30 to 45 in good health.

The chain has TRBV7-9 and TRBJ2-7; D may be TRBD2 (6 bases). The CDR3 sequence is 15 residues long. Looked up from germline, CDR1 is SEHNR and CDR2 is FQNEAQ (reference sequence). The V and J ends lost 1 base and 2 bases respectively, with 12 bases between them. The CDR3 DNA follows: TGTGCCAGCAGCTTAGGGGGACGGGGGACCTACGAGCAGTACTTC. Protein: CASSLGGRGTYEQYF.

The chain links TRBV5-1 to TRBJ1-1; D might be TRBD1 (6 bases). V was clipped by 3 bases and J by 1 base, with 10 bases between them. CDR3 length: 14 amino acids. Per the germline V gene, CDR1 is SGHRS and CDR2 is YFSETQ. The CDR3 DNA follows: TGCGCCAGCAGCTCCGAGACAGGGAACACTGAAGCTTTCTTT. This encodes CASSSETGNTEAFF.

On this clone: Other DNA sequences within the sample encode an identical CDR3. The CDR3 DNA sequence: TGTGCCAGCAGTGAACCAAACACCGGGGAGCTGTTTTTT. It codes for CASSEPNTGELFF. The V call is TRBV25-1, the J call TRBJ2-2; no clear D gene. This CDR3 comprises 13 residues. Trimming took off 2 bases at V and 2 bases at J, with 3 bases between the two ends. The V gene's germline CDR1 is MGHDK and CDR2 SYGVNS.

J is TRBJ2-2 and V is TRBV29-1; unclear D gene. Germline-derived CDR1 and CDR2 are SQVTM and ANQGSEA. Trimming stripped 0 bases from V and 2 bases from J, with 10 bases between. CDR3 length: 15 residues. The CDR3 DNA reads as TGCAGCGTTGAAGATAATGAAGCAAACACCGGGGAGCTGTTTTTT. Translated: CSVEDNEANTGELFF.

This clone occurred a few times. The gene calls are TRBV18 and TRBJ2-7; a weak D match, TRBD1 (6 bases). The V gene's germline CDR1 is KGHSH and CDR2 LQKENI. CDR3 size: 15 residues. V was cut by 3 bases and J by 3 bases, with 15 bases left in between. The CDR3 is CASSPAAGTYYEQYF. The CDR3 DNA reads as TGTGCCAGCTCACCGGCCGCAGGGACATACTACGAGCAGTACTTC.

This CDR3 is CAARGGSYNEQFF. CDR3 nucleotides: TGTGCCGCCCGGGGAGGCTCCTACAATGAGCAGTTCTTC. This chain joins TRBV2 and TRBJ2-1; D may be TRBD2 (6 bases). CDR3 length: 13 residues. V was pared by 11 bases and J by 0 bases, with 11 bases between. Germline values: CDR1 SNHLY, CDR2 FYNNEI.

The rearrangement links TRBV10-3 to TRBJ2-6; D is uncertain. CDR3 length: 13 amino acids. Germline V gene sequence: CDR1 ENHRY, CDR2 SYGVKD. V was cut by 8 bases and J by 0 bases, with 5 bases left in between. DNA for the CDR3: TGTGCCATCTCCAACTCTGGGGCCAACGTCCTGACTTTC. Translated, it gives CAISNSGANVLTF.

The CDR3 bases are TGTGCCAGCAGCTTAGAGGACGGGCCCGAGCAGTACTTC. It is translated as CASSLEDGPEQYF. The chain links TRBV11-3 to TRBJ2-7; D is uncertain. CDR3 length: 13 residues. The germline V and J ends were trimmed by 0 bases and 6 bases, with 9 bases remaining between them. The germline CDR1 and CDR2 sequences are SGHNT and YENEEA.

This chain connects TRBV23-1 to TRBJ1-1, with D unclear. TRBV23-1 is given ORF status, its function remaining uncertain. The CDR3 loop spans 13 amino acids. Trimming pared 5 bases from V and 0 bases from J, leaving 7 bases between. This CDR3 is CASSLGLNTEAFF. The CDR3 DNA sequence: TGCGCCAGCAGTTTAGGCCTGAACACTGAAGCTTTCTTT.

V usage is TRBV7-8 and J usage is TRBJ2-5; D may correspond to TRBD1 or TRBD2 (7 bases each). Germline CDR1 SGHVS, CDR2 FQNEAQ. V lost 3 bases, J lost 2 bases, and 16 bases lay in between. The CDR3 length is 16 residues. The CDR3 DNA reads TGTGCCAGCAGCTTGATCAGGGGGAGGGGGCAAGAGACCCAGTACTTC. Its translation: CASSLIRGRGQETQYF.

V gene TRBV9 combines with J gene TRBJ2-5; D is perhaps TRBD1 (6 bases). The germline V gene has CDR1 SGDLS and CDR2 YYNGEE. The CDR3 runs to 12 residues. The V end lost 5 bases, the J end lost 7 bases, and 12 bases lay between the germline ends. The CDR3 DNA reads as TGTGCCAGCAGTGATCGAGGGGGGACCCAGTACTTC. Protein product: CASSDRGGTQYF.

The V call is TRBV10-3, the J call TRBJ1-2; D is unclear. The germline V gene encodes CDR1 ENHRY and CDR2 SYGVKD. The CDR3 is 12 amino acids. V lost 3 bases and J 8 bases, leaving 10 bases between the germline ends. DNA of the CDR3: TGTGCCATCAGTGATCCGGGTGGAGGCTACACCTTC. As protein: CAISDPGGGYTF.

V gene TRBV15 combines with J gene TRBJ2-3; possibly TRBD1 for D (5 bases). The V end lost 0 bases, the J end lost 3 bases, and 10 bases lay between the germline ends. CDR3 length equals 15 residues. CDR1 and CDR2 from the germline V gene are LNHNV and YYDKDF (reference sequence). The CDR3 loop is CATSRDQGWTDTQYF. As DNA, the CDR3 is TGTGCCACCAGCAGAGATCAGGGTTGGACAGATACGCAGTATTTT.

The rearrangement uses TRBV28 and TRBJ2-7; 12 bases align to TRBD2. This CDR3 comprises 15 residues. Trimming at V came to 2 bases and at J to 6 bases, leaving 5 bases not matched to a gene. Germline V gene lookup returns CDR1 MDHEN and CDR2 SYDVKM. CDR3 coding DNA: TGTGCCAGCAGTTTAGAACTAGCGGGAGGTTCCGAGCAGTACTTC. It yields the protein CASSLELAGGSEQYF. The full variable domain, in which reference TRBV28 and TRBJ2-7 provide the parts outside the CDR3, is DVKVTQSSRYLVKRTGEKVFLECVQDMDHENMFWYRQDPGLGLRLIYFSYDVKMKEKGDIPEGYSVSREKKERFSLILESASTNQTSMYLCASSLELAGGSEQYFGPGTRLTVT.

This rearrangement joins TRBV10-3 to TRBJ2-1, with TRBD2 matching over 10 bases. CDR3 length: 15 residues. Germline CDR1 reads ENHRY; CDR2 reads SYGVKD. V lost 5 bases and J lost 8; bases outside the gene matches: 9. The CDR3 region is CAISFKASGSYEQFF. DNA for the CDR3: TGTGCCATCAGTTTCAAGGCTAGCGGGAGCTATGAGCAGTTCTTC.

The chain is built from TRBV18 and TRBJ1-5; D might be TRBD1 (5 bases). The germline CDR1 and CDR2 sequences are KGHSH and LQKENI. The V end was cut by 6 bases, the J end by 5 bases, with 11 bases between. There are 13 residues in the CDR3. The CDR3 reads CASSGGGDQPQHF. CDR3 bases: TGTGCCAGCTCCGGCGGGGGAGATCAGCCCCAGCATTTT.

This sequence joins TRBV5-6 and TRBJ2-1, with TRBD2 matching over 7 bases. V gave up 4 bases and J gave up 6 bases; unmatched junction bases: 16. The germline V gene encodes CDR1 SGHDT and CDR2 YYEEEE. The CDR3 covers 17 residues. The DNA of the CDR3 is TGTGCCAGCAGCCGTCTCGGCGCGGGAGTTTTAGTCAATGAGCAGTTCTTC. It codes for CASSRLGAGVLVNEQFF.

The rearrangement joins TRBV5-4 to TRBJ2-3; the match to TRBD2 covers 8 bases. In germline, CDR1 is SGHNT, CDR2 YYREEE (reference sequence). J lost 2 bases, V lost 3 bases, and 5 bases had no gene match. This CDR3 comprises 15 residues. In DNA form, the CDR3 reads TGTGCCAGCAGCTCCAAAGCGGGAGTCACAGATACGCAGTATTTT. It codes for CASSSKAGVTDTQYF.

This rearrangement joins TRBV2 to TRBJ2-5; perhaps TRBD2 as D (5 bases). This CDR3 is built from 12 residues. Trimming removed 7 bases at V and 4 bases at J, with 10 bases between. The V gene's germline CDR1 is SNHLY and CDR2 FYNNEI. The CDR3, as DNA: TGTGCCAGCACTGGGCTAGCAGAGACCCAGTACTTC. This encodes CASTGLAETQYF.

The chain uses TRBV30 and TRBJ1-4; D is possibly TRBD1 (6 bases). Germline CDR1 and CDR2: GTSNPN and SVGIG (reference sequence). The CDR3 length is 11 residues. Trimming cost V 5 bases and J 8 bases, with 9 bases left between them. The CDR3 here is CAWGTSEKLFF. The DNA for the CDR3 is TGTGCCTGGGGGACATCAGAAAAACTGTTTTTT.

The chain combines TRBV19 with TRBJ2-7, with a tentative D call TRBD1 (5 bases). The CDR3 has 11 amino acids. V was pared by 11 bases and J by 7 bases, with 15 bases between. CDR1 is LNHDA and CDR2 is SQIVND in the germline V gene (reference sequence). CDR3 in DNA: TGTGCCCGACTCAGGGTCTGGGAGCAGTACTTC. Amino acids: CARLRVWEQYF. The full variable domain, with the rest looked up from reference TRBV19 and TRBJ2-7, is DGGITQSPKYLFRKEGQNVTLSCEQNLNHDAMYWYRQDPGQGLRLIYYSQIVNDFQKGDIAEGYSVSREKKESFPLTVTSAQKNPTAFYLCARLRVWEQYFGPGTRLTVT.

The V and J genes are TRBV7-6 and TRBJ1-1; D might be TRBD1 (5 bases). With 2 bases removed from V and 7 bases from J, the gap between germline ends came to 14 bases. CDR3 length equals 14 residues. The germline CDR1 and CDR2 sequences are SGHVS and FNYEAQ. This CDR3 reads CASSLFAGGGEAFF. CDR3 coding DNA: TGTGCCAGCAGCTTATTTGCTGGGGGAGGTGAAGCTTTCTTT. Using reference TRBV7-6 and TRBJ1-1 for the parts outside the CDR3, the full variable domain is GAGVSQSPRYKVTKRGQDVALRCDPISGHVSLYWYRQALGQGPEFLTYFNYEAQQDKSGLPNDRFSAERPEGSISTLTIQRTEQRDSAMYRCASSLFAGGGEAFFGQGTRLTVV.

The chain uses TRBV28 and TRBJ1-5; D perhaps matches TRBD1 (5 bases). V was trimmed by 3 bases and J by 6 bases, leaving 12 bases between them. From germline, CDR1 is MDHEN and CDR2 SYDVKM. This CDR3 comprises 14 residues. The CDR3: CASSFRGRGQPQHF. The CDR3 DNA reads as TGTGCCAGCAGTTTTCGCGGGAGGGGTCAGCCCCAGCATTTT.

Comments on this clone: The identical CDR3 is also encoded by other nucleotide sequences in the sample. This CDR3 reads CASSFTRNQETQYF. CDR3 DNA: TGTGCCAGCAGCTTCACTAGGAACCAAGAGACCCAGTACTTC. The chain is built from TRBV5-4 and TRBJ2-5; perhaps TRBD2 as D (5 bases). V lost 2 bases to trimming and J lost 0 bases, with 8 bases between them. Germline-derived CDR1 and CDR2 are SGHNT and YYREEE (reference sequence). This CDR3 has 14 amino acids.

The chain employs TRBV14 and TRBJ1-1; 8 nucleotides line up with TRBD1. With V trimmed by 3 bases and J by 8 bases, 2 bases remained unmatched. CDR1 and CDR2 (germline): SGHDN, FVKESK. There are 12 residues in the CDR3. This CDR3 is CASSQTGVEAFF. CDR3 DNA sequence: TGTGCCAGCAGCCAGACAGGGGTGGAAGCTTTCTTT.

The chain uses TRBV2 and TRBJ2-3, with TRBD2 matching over 8 bases. CDR1 and CDR2 (germline): SNHLY, FYNNEI. Trimming at V came to 7 bases and at J to 0 bases, leaving 27 bases not matched to a gene. This CDR3 has 22 amino acids. This CDR3 reads CASKRMHWGSTSGDSSTDTQYF. CDR3 bases: TGTGCCAGCAAAAGAATGCATTGGGGAAGCACTAGCGGAGATTCTAGCACAGATACGCAGTATTTT. Variable domain in full (rest from reference TRBV2 and TRBJ2-3): EPEVTQTPSHQVTQMGQEVILRCVPISNHLYFYWYRQILGQKVEFLVSFYNNEISEKSEIFDDQFSVERPDGSNFTLKIRSTKLEDSAMYFCASKRMHWGSTSGDSSTDTQYFGPGTRLTVL.

J is TRBJ2-5 and V is TRBV18; tentatively, D is TRBD1 (5 bases). This CDR3 is built from 16 residues. The germline V and J ends were trimmed by 6 bases and 3 bases, with 20 bases remaining between them. The germline CDR1 and CDR2 sequences are KGHSH and LQKENI. In DNA form, the CDR3 reads TGTGCCAGCTCCCCCGGCCGCCTTGACAGTGAAGAGACCCAGTACTTC. It specifies CASSPGRLDSEETQYF.

The chain has TRBV15 and TRBJ2-7; D is unresolved. The CDR3 consists of 14 residues. Trimming cost V 7 bases and J 2 bases, with 15 bases left between them. Looked up from germline, CDR1 is LNHNV and CDR2 is YYDKDF (reference sequence). The CDR3: CATNPTRFPYEQYF. CDR3 DNA sequence: TGTGCCACCAACCCGACCAGGTTCCCCTACGAGCAGTACTTC.

The CDR3 DNA reads TGTGCCAGCAGCTACAGGGGCAGCAATCAGCCCCAGCATTTT. The encoded protein is CASSYRGSNQPQHF. This chain joins TRBV5-4 and TRBJ1-5, with 7 nucleotides matching TRBD1. The trim removed 3 bases at V and 1 base at J, leaving 1 base unmatched. Per germline, CDR1 SGHNT and CDR2 YYREEE (reference sequence). The CDR3 contains 14 residues.

This clone was counted once. The chain combines TRBV28 with TRBJ1-2, with 7 bases that match TRBD1. V was clipped by 8 bases and J by 7 bases; unmatched bases: 7. Per the germline V gene, CDR1 is MDHEN and CDR2 is SYDVKM. The length of the CDR3 is 12 residues. The CDR3 bases are TGTGCCAGCCAGGGGGTGGGGATTGGCTACACCTTC. This codes for CASQGVGIGYTF.